The T cell receptor (beta chain) under discussion was sequenced for a study of blood T cell repertoires in COVID-19. Data came from immunoSEQ multiplex PCR; TCRdb stores just in-frame clones and leaves some out. The sample yields 200,000 or so clones, roughly 80% seen once. This clone was seen a single time. This clonotype was obtained from an elderly woman with COVID-19, enrolled during active disease. The sample was peripheral blood.

The CDR3 DNA reads as TGCGCCAGCAGGCTTCAGGATATGGGGGGAAAACTGTTTTTT. This codes for CASRLQDMGGKLFF. V gene TRBV4-1 combines with J gene TRBJ1-4; D is perhaps TRBD1 (5 bases). Trimming removed 6 bases at V and 10 bases at J, with 18 bases between. The CDR3 covers 14 residues. CDR1 and CDR2 (germline): MGHRA, YSYEKL.